This entry concerns a single TCR beta chain. This sample was included in a study of blood T cell repertoires in COVID-19. Study overall: Both acute and convalescent COVID-19 samples were obtained from the United States, Italy and Spain. PBMCs, B-cell-depleted T cells, or T cells were the source of the cDNA or gDNA that made up the material.

Per the authors' pipeline: Estimation of nucleated cell counts was performed using reference gene primer amplification. The assay was immunoSEQ multiplex PCR, and TCRdb's table has in-frame clones only and misses some. V, J and clone size derive from that table, while D and trimming were established from the DNA sequence. The repertoire holds fewer than 110,000 clones, with roughly 84% as singletons. The CDR3 consists of 15 residues. Germline loops: CDR1 SGHRS, CDR2 YFSETQ. V was trimmed by 2 bases and J by 1 base, leaving 9 bases between them. V and J are TRBV5-1 and TRBJ2-2; D unclear. Input material: peripheral blood. The receptor comes from a human donor in a cohort sampled during active or convalescent COVID-19. CDR3 DNA sequence: TGCGCCAGCAGCTTAAATACGGGGAACACCGGGGAGCTGTTTTTT. Translation gives CASSLNTGNTGELFF.